This T cell receptor beta chain was captured by sequencing in a study of T cells in Graves' hyperthyroidism and ophthalmopathy. The CDR3 totals 15 residues. V trimming: 5 bases; J trimming: 14 bases; junction bases outside the gene matches: 11. Germline loops: CDR1 SGHTA, CDR2 FQGNSA. The TCR beta CDR3 regions underwent amplification using RNA transcripts as the source. Primed by the HTBI set, a first-round RT-PCR was run on the TCR CDR3. TCRdb analysed the multiplex PCR reads with MiXCR anew, one entry per CDR3 protein. The table lists some 300,000 distinct CDR3 sequences, roughly an eighth of them singletons. This clonotype was recorded once.

The sequence was collected from a woman aged 40 to 50 with Graves' hyperthyroidism. Sequencing was performed on blood. The gene calls are TRBV7-2 and TRBJ2-1; 14 bases fit TRBD2. CDR3 sequence reads: CASSQGTSGREVKFF. CDR3 in DNA: TGTGCCAGCAGCCAAGGGACTAGCGGGAGAGAGGTGAAGTTCTTC.